This T cell receptor beta chain was captured by sequencing in a study of blood T cell repertoires in COVID-19. Whole-study context: Both acute and convalescent COVID-19 samples were obtained from the United States, Italy and Spain.

The method was immunoSEQ multiplex PCR; TCRdb's version includes in-frame clones alone and lacks a portion of them. The data hold 150,000 to 200,000 clones, with around four fifths observed a single time. Participant ages covered about 18 to 95 years across about 25 US areas. Cohorts were based on clinical histories the participants reported. Two negative PCRs, clearance, or symptom resolution had been documented for recovered Cohort 3 donors. This clone was found once. The J segment lost 0 bases and the V segment lost 0 bases, leaving 3 bases of the junction unmatched. The CDR3 covers 15 residues. The V gene's germline CDR1 is SGHNT and CDR2 YYREEE (reference sequence).

Sequenced material: PBMCs or T cells enriched from blood (not recorded which). The chain uses TRBV5-4 and TRBJ2-7, with 7 bases fitting TRBD1. The TCR was taken from a woman between 50 and 59 years old who had recovered from COVID-19. The CDR3 region is CASSLGTGISYEQYF. DNA of the CDR3: TGTGCCAGCAGCTTGGGGACAGGCATCTCCTACGAGCAGTACTTC.